This T cell receptor (beta chain) derives from a study of Graves' ophthalmopathy and Graves' hyperthyroidism. Study information: Hyperthyroidism counted as stable given no ophthalmopathy within 18 months of follow-up.

The study amplified TCR beta CDR3 regions using RNA transcripts. Amplification began with first-round RT-PCR using HTBI primers, then second-round multiplex PCR was performed. TCRdb re-called the multiplex PCR reads with MiXCR, one entry per CDR3 protein. The table records about 1.2 million distinct CDR3 sequences, roughly two fifths of them present only once. This clonotype was seen ten or more times. Antigen unknown. Study-level points and caveats: The model reached about 66% sensitivity and 72.22% specificity for predicting ophthalmopathy progression.

The V and J ends lost 2 bases and 0 bases respectively, with 14 bases between them. There are 17 residues in the CDR3. Germline V lookup: CDR1 SGDLS, CDR2 YYNGEE. The sample comprised peripheral blood or thyroid tissue (not recorded which). The clonotype comes from an adult man with Graves' hyperthyroidism. The chain uses TRBV9 and TRBJ2-2, with D possibly being TRBD1 (6 bases). CDR3 bases: TGTGCCAGCAGCGTTTCTGGACAGCTTGCGAACACCGGGGAGCTGTTTTTT. This encodes CASSVSGQLANTGELFF.